A selection of T cell receptor beta chains follows, all from one sample in a study of OX40 agonist ivuxolimab in advanced cancers. Generated by immunoSEQ multiplex PCR, the TCRdb table keeps only in-frame clones and is missing some. Altogether more than 95,000 clones are present, 85% to 95% being singletons, with the ten largest covering under 0.95%. This specimen was CD4+ or CD8+ T cells sorted from blood, taken in a trial of the OX40 agonist ivuxolimab. The receptors here all came from an adult with an advanced solid tumor such as melanoma, head and neck, liver or kidney cancer. Both conserved end residues are part of each CDR3. The D gene is left open where the match is weak. The listing skips clone size in some rows; elsewhere it reads once, few, many or a size class.

CDR3nt: TGTGCCAGCAGCGTGGATCCCTTAGCGGGAGGGCACACCGGGGAGCTGTTTTTT
CDR3aa: CASSVDPLAGGHTGELFF
len: 18
d_gene: TRBD2
j_gene: TRBJ2-2
abundance: .
v_gene: TRBV9

CDR3nt: TGTGCCAGTAGCCCGGGACAGGGGGCCGGGAACACTGAAGCTTTCTTT
CDR3aa: CASSPGQGAGNTEAFF
len: 16
d_gene: TRBD1
j_gene: TRBJ1-1
abundance: .
v_gene: TRBV19

CDR3nt: TGTGCCAGCAGTACAGGTTGGCGGACTGAAGCTTTCTTT
CDR3aa: CASSTGWRTEAFF
len: 13
d_gene: .
j_gene: TRBJ1-1
abundance: .
v_gene: TRBV25-1

CDR3nt: TGTGCCAGCAGCGAGAGAAACACCATATATTTT
CDR3aa: CASSERNTIYF
len: 11
d_gene: .
j_gene: TRBJ1-3
abundance: few
v_gene: TRBV13

CDR3nt: TGTGCCAGCAGCGATAGCGGGAGAGTGCGCGAGCAGTACTTC
CDR3aa: CASSDSGRVREQYF
len: 14
d_gene: TRBD2
j_gene: TRBJ2-7
abundance: .
v_gene: TRBV27

CDR3nt: TGTGCCAGCAGTTTCTTACGGGACAGTGCCGGGGAGCTGTTTTTT
CDR3aa: CASSFLRDSAGELFF
len: 15
d_gene: TRBD1
j_gene: TRBJ2-2
abundance: .
v_gene: TRBV28

CDR3nt: TGCGCCAGCAGCTTGGGGGACAGGGACGAAGAAAAACTGTTTTTT
CDR3aa: CASSLGDRDEEKLFF
len: 15
d_gene: TRBD1
j_gene: TRBJ1-4
abundance: .
v_gene: TRBV5-1

CDR3nt: TGTGCCAGCAGCGTAGTGGGGGGTCTCTCTGGAAACACCATATATTTT
CDR3aa: CASSVVGGLSGNTIYF
len: 16
d_gene: .
j_gene: TRBJ1-3
abundance: .
v_gene: TRBV9

CDR3nt: TGCAGTGCGGACCGTGAAGAGACCCAGTACTTC
CDR3aa: CSADREETQYF
len: 11
d_gene: .
j_gene: TRBJ2-5
abundance: .
v_gene: TRBV20-1

CDR3nt: TGTGCCAGCAGCTACAGGGGGAAGACGGATCAGCCCCAGCATTTT
CDR3aa: CASSYRGKTDQPQHF
len: 15
d_gene: TRBD1
j_gene: TRBJ1-5
abundance: .
v_gene: TRBV7-2

CDR3nt: TGTGCCAGCAGCGTAGGCAGCGGGAGGGCTCTCAATGAGCAGTTCTTC
CDR3aa: CASSVGSGRALNEQFF
len: 16
d_gene: TRBD2
j_gene: TRBJ2-1
abundance: .
v_gene: TRBV9

CDR3nt: TGTGCCAGCAGCCAACGACAGGGGTTCTTCCACGAGCAGTACTTC
CDR3aa: CASSQRQGFFHEQYF
len: 15
d_gene: TRBD1
j_gene: TRBJ2-7
abundance: .
v_gene: TRBV14

CDR3nt: TGTGCCAGTAGTATCAAGACAGGCCATGAAGCTTTCTTT
CDR3aa: CASSIKTGHEAFF
len: 13
d_gene: .
j_gene: TRBJ1-1
abundance: .
v_gene: TRBV19

CDR3nt: TGTGCCAGCAGCAACCTTGGGGGGGGGCTTCCTCAGCCCCAGCATTTT
CDR3aa: CASSNLGGGLPQPQHF
len: 16
d_gene: .
j_gene: TRBJ1-5
abundance: once
v_gene: TRBV7-9

CDR3nt: TGCAGCGTTGATCTGCTCGGGGAGCCTAATGAAAAACTGTTTTTT
CDR3aa: CSVDLLGEPNEKLFF
len: 15
d_gene: .
j_gene: TRBJ1-4
abundance: .
v_gene: TRBV29-1

CDR3nt: TGTGCCAGCAGCCCACAGAGCGGGAACACCGGGGAGCTGTTTTTT
CDR3aa: CASSPQSGNTGELFF
len: 15
d_gene: .
j_gene: TRBJ2-2
abundance: .
v_gene: TRBV7-3

CDR3nt: TGTGCCACCAGCAGAGATTACAGGGGCTGGGAGAACACTGAAGCTTTCTTT
CDR3aa: CATSRDYRGWENTEAFF
len: 17
d_gene: TRBD1
j_gene: TRBJ1-1
abundance: .
v_gene: TRBV15

CDR3nt: TGTGCCAGTAGTATAGGACGGAACTATGGCTACACCTTC
CDR3aa: CASSIGRNYGYTF
len: 13
d_gene: .
j_gene: TRBJ1-2
abundance: .
v_gene: TRBV19

CDR3nt: TGTGCCAGCAGTCAACTGGGACCGGTTGAAAAACTGTTTTTT
CDR3aa: CASSQLGPVEKLFF
len: 14
d_gene: .
j_gene: TRBJ1-4
abundance: .
v_gene: TRBV28

CDR3nt: TGTGCCAGCCAACAGGGGGCTAGAACGGGGGAGCAGTACTTC
CDR3aa: CASQQGARTGEQYF
len: 14
d_gene: TRBD1
j_gene: TRBJ2-7
abundance: .
v_gene: TRBV2

CDR3nt: TGTGCCAGCAGTGTGGACAGAAACTACGAGCAGTACTTC
CDR3aa: CASSVDRNYEQYF
len: 13
d_gene: .
j_gene: TRBJ2-7
abundance: .
v_gene: TRBV27

CDR3nt: TGTGCCAGCACCACAGGGGGCGCTCGGTACTATGGCTACACCTTC
CDR3aa: CASTTGGARYYGYTF
len: 15
d_gene: TRBD1
j_gene: TRBJ1-2
abundance: .
v_gene: TRBV6-5

CDR3nt: TGTGCCAGCAGTTTCCGAGCAGGGGCGGAGACCTTC
CDR3aa: CASSFRAGAETF
len: 12
d_gene: .
j_gene: TRBJ1-2
abundance: .
v_gene: TRBV28

CDR3nt: TGTGCCAGTAGTACGGCAGGGACTAGCGGGTACTACGAGCAGTACTTC
CDR3aa: CASSTAGTSGYYEQYF
len: 16
d_gene: TRBD2
j_gene: TRBJ2-7
abundance: .
v_gene: TRBV19

CDR3nt: TGCGCCAGCAGAGAACAGGGGAGCACTGAAGCTTTCTTT
CDR3aa: CASREQGSTEAFF
len: 13
d_gene: TRBD1
j_gene: TRBJ1-1
abundance: few
v_gene: TRBV5-1

CDR3nt: TGTGCCAGCAGCCGGACTAGCGGGCCCTACAATGAGCAGTTCTTC
CDR3aa: CASSRTSGPYNEQFF
len: 15
d_gene: TRBD2
j_gene: TRBJ2-1
abundance: .
v_gene: TRBV5-6

CDR3nt: TGTGCCAGCAGCAAACGGCGGGGACTAGCCGGCAATGAGCAGTTCTTC
CDR3aa: CASSKRRGLAGNEQFF
len: 16
d_gene: TRBD2
j_gene: TRBJ2-1
abundance: .
v_gene: TRBV7-2

CDR3nt: TGTGCCAGCAGCTTAACATCGAGCTCCTACAATGAGCAGTTCTTC
CDR3aa: CASSLTSSSYNEQFF
len: 15
d_gene: .
j_gene: TRBJ2-1
abundance: .
v_gene: TRBV7-3

CDR3nt: TGTGCCGACCCCCAAGAGACCCAGTACTTC
CDR3aa: CADPQETQYF
len: 10
d_gene: .
j_gene: TRBJ2-5
abundance: .
v_gene: TRBV21-1

CDR3nt: TGTGCCAGCAGCCAAGAGGCAGTACAGACAGCGAACACCGGGGAGCTGTTTTTT
CDR3aa: CASSQEAVQTANTGELFF
len: 18
d_gene: .
j_gene: TRBJ2-2
abundance: .
v_gene: TRBV4-2

CDR3nt: TGTGCCAGCAGCTTCTCTAGCGGTGGGAGCAATGAGCAGTTCTTC
CDR3aa: CASSFSSGGSNEQFF
len: 15
d_gene: TRBD2
j_gene: TRBJ2-1
abundance: .
v_gene: TRBV11-3

CDR3nt: TGTGCCAGCAGTTCCCTACAGGACGAATACGAGCAGTACTTC
CDR3aa: CASSSLQDEYEQYF
len: 14
d_gene: .
j_gene: TRBJ2-7
abundance: .
v_gene: TRBV27

CDR3nt: TGTGCCAGCAGCCTCTCAATAACTGGGACAGGGGGCACCGGGGAGCTGTTTTTT
CDR3aa: CASSLSITGTGGTGELFF
len: 18
d_gene: TRBD1
j_gene: TRBJ2-2
abundance: .
v_gene: TRBV9

CDR3nt: TGTGCCAGCAGCTATGGACAGGGTGCGGGCTATGGCTACACCTTC
CDR3aa: CASSYGQGAGYGYTF
len: 15
d_gene: TRBD1
j_gene: TRBJ1-2
abundance: .
v_gene: TRBV5-4

CDR3nt: TGCGCCAGCAGCTTGCCATCCGCTACTAACGTGGGTGAGAAAGACTTC
CDR3aa: CASSLPSATNVGEKDF
len: 16
d_gene: .
j_gene: TRBJ1-2
abundance: .
v_gene: TRBV5-1

CDR3nt: TGTGCCAGCAGTACCCCGGACAGATCCTATGGCTACACCTTC
CDR3aa: CASSTPDRSYGYTF
len: 14
d_gene: .
j_gene: TRBJ1-2
abundance: .
v_gene: TRBV28

CDR3nt: TGTGCCGGGGGGTCCCGACTCTATACGCAGTATTTT
CDR3aa: CAGGSRLYTQYF
len: 12
d_gene: .
j_gene: TRBJ2-3
abundance: few
v_gene: TRBV28

CDR3nt: TGTGCCAGCAGTTATGACGCTCGTAGAAGGAATGAGCAGTTCTTC
CDR3aa: CASSYDARRRNEQFF
len: 15
d_gene: .
j_gene: TRBJ2-1
abundance: .
v_gene: TRBV6-5

CDR3nt: TGTGCCAGCAGTTCGGGAGGGGGCAGCTATGGCTACACCTTC
CDR3aa: CASSSGGGSYGYTF
len: 14
d_gene: TRBD1
j_gene: TRBJ1-2
abundance: .
v_gene: TRBV28

CDR3nt: TGTGCCAGCAGCTTACTCGGCGGCCTAGGTGATGAAGCTTTCTTT
CDR3aa: CASSLLGGLGDEAFF
len: 15
d_gene: .
j_gene: TRBJ1-1
abundance: once
v_gene: TRBV7-3

CDR3nt: TGTGCCAGCAGCGTAGGAGGGGGGATTAGCTCTGGGGCCAACGTCCTGACTTTC
CDR3aa: CASSVGGGISSGANVLTF
len: 18
d_gene: .
j_gene: TRBJ2-6
abundance: .
v_gene: TRBV9

CDR3nt: TGTGCCTGGAGTGGACAGGGCGCTAACTATGGCTACACCTTC
CDR3aa: CAWSGQGANYGYTF
len: 14
d_gene: TRBD1
j_gene: TRBJ1-2
abundance: .
v_gene: TRBV30

CDR3nt: TGTGCCAGCAGCAACAGGGGAAACACCATATATTTT
CDR3aa: CASSNRGNTIYF
len: 12
d_gene: .
j_gene: TRBJ1-3
abundance: .
v_gene: TRBV9

CDR3nt: TGTGCCAGCAGTCCTCCTCCCTCAAGACTCGAGCAGTACTTC
CDR3aa: CASSPPPSRLEQYF
len: 14
d_gene: .
j_gene: TRBJ2-7
abundance: .
v_gene: TRBV28

CDR3nt: TGTGCCAGCAGGGGACAGCCCTTGAATCAGCCCCAGCATTTT
CDR3aa: CASRGQPLNQPQHF
len: 14
d_gene: TRBD1
j_gene: TRBJ1-5
abundance: .
v_gene: TRBV2

CDR3nt: TGTGCCAGCAGGCTATATGACCAGAACACTGAAGCTTTCTTT
CDR3aa: CASRLYDQNTEAFF
len: 14
d_gene: .
j_gene: TRBJ1-1
abundance: few
v_gene: TRBV6-1